Described below is a single T cell receptor beta chain sequence and its context. What it binds is unknown. The data were obtained in a study of cytomegalovirus exposure and HLA in healthy donors. Healthy bone marrow donors made up the donors. Study-level findings and limits: An assumption of roughly uniform sequencing depth across donors underlay the presence/absence analyses.

Germline-derived CDR1 and CDR2 are SGHAT and FQNNGV. Trimming removed 5 bases at V and 9 bases at J, with 23 bases between. This CDR3 is built from 15 residues. In the PCR, 60 Vbeta and 13 Jbeta primers were used. Produced via immunoSEQ multiplex PCR; TCRdb's table is partial and in-frame only. The sample features about 110,000 clones, with around 0.59% in its top ten. The genes are TRBV11-2 and TRBJ2-7; TRBD1 is a possible D gene (7 bases). This receptor was identified in a man aged 45-65 years in good health and CMV-seronegative. The specimen sequenced was PBMCs. The CDR3 sequence: CASSERDSGLFTQYF. The DNA of the CDR3 is TGTGCCAGCAGCGAAAGGGACAGCGGACTATTCACGCAGTACTTC.